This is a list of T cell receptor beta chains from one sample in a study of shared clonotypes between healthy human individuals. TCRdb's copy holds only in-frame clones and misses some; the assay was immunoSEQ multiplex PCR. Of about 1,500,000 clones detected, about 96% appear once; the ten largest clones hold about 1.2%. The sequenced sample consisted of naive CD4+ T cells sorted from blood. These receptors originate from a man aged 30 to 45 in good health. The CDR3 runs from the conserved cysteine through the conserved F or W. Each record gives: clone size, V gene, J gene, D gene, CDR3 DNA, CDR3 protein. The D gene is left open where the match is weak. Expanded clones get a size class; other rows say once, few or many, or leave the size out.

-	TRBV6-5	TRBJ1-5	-	TGTGCCAGCAGGAGGGGGGGATACGACAATCAGCCCCAGCATTTT	CASRRGGYDNQPQHF
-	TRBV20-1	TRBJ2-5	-	TGCAGTGCGGGGTGGGGAGAGACCCAGTACTTC	CSAGWGETQYF
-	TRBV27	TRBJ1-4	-	TGTGCCAGCAGTTTGCAGGGGCGAGAAAAACTGTTTTTT	CASSLQGREKLFF
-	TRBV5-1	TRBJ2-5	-	TGCGCCAGCAGCACAGGACCCACGGAAGAGACCCAGTACTTC	CASSTGPTEETQYF
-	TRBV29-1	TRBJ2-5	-	TGCAGCGTGACCCAAGCCCGTGGGGGGGCCAAGACCCAGTACTTC	CSVTQARGGAKTQYF
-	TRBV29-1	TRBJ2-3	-	TGCAGCGTTGGGCCTAGCACAGATACGCAGTATTTT	CSVGPSTDTQYF
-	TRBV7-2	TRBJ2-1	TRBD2	TGTGCCAGCAGCCTCGGACTAGCTTCCTACAATGAGCAGTTCTTC	CASSLGLASYNEQFF
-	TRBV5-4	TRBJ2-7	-	TGTGCCAGCAGCTCCCCCGCAGGGGTTGAGCAGTACTTC	CASSSPAGVEQYF
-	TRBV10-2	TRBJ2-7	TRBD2	TGCGCCAGCAGTGAGTCGGGAGGGCTAGCGAGCTCCTACGAGCAGTACTTC	CASSESGGLASSYEQYF
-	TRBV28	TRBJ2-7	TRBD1	TGTGCCAGCAGTTCCTGGACCGGGACAGGGAACGAGCAGTACTTC	CASSSWTGTGNEQYF
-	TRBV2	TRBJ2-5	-	TGTGCCAGCAGTCTGGAGAGGTTGGAAGAGACCCAGTACTTC	CASSLERLEETQYF
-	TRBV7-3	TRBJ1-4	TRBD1	TGTGCCAGCAGCTTAGGACAGGGTGATGAAAAACTGTTTTTT	CASSLGQGDEKLFF
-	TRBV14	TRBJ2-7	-	TGTGCCAGCAGCCAAAGACCCAGGGTCTTCGGCGAGCAGTACTTC	CASSQRPRVFGEQYF
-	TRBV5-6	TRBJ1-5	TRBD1	TGTGCCAGCAGCGGGACAGGGGGCGGTCAGCCCCAGCATTTT	CASSGTGGGQPQHF
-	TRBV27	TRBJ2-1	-	TGTGCCAGCAGTTTATCGGGACAAAGGAATGAGCAGTTCTTC	CASSLSGQRNEQFF
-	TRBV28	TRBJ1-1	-	TGTGCCAGCAGACCCGACGGGAACACTGAAGCTTTCTTT	CASRPDGNTEAFF
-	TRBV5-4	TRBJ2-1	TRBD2	TGTGCCAGCAGCGTCAGCGGGAAGATGTATGAGCAGTTCTTC	CASSVSGKMYEQFF
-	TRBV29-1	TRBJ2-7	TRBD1	TGCAGCGTTGCGGCAGGACAGGGCTTCGGCGAGCAGTACTTC	CSVAAGQGFGEQYF
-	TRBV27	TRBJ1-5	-	TGTGCCAGCAGATTCTCCGGGACCCCCAATCAGCCCCAGCATTTT	CASRFSGTPNQPQHF
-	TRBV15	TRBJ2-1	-	TGTGCCACCAGCAGGTCCCACAATGAGCAGTTCTTC	CATSRSHNEQFF
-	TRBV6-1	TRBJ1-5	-	TGTGCCAGCAGTGAAGATCTGGGGAGCAATCAGCCCCAGCATTTT	CASSEDLGSNQPQHF
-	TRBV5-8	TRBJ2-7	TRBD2	TGTGCCAGCAGCCGTCCCAGCGGGAGGGCCTTCCTGGAGCAGTACTTC	CASSRPSGRAFLEQYF
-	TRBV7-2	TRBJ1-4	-	TGTGCCAGCAGCCATGCGACAGGAAAACTGTTTTTT	CASSHATGKLFF
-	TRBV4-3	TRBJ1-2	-	TGCGCCAGCAGCCGGGACAAGAACTATGGCTACACCTTC	CASSRDKNYGYTF
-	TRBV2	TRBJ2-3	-	TGTGCCAGCAGGGAGATTAGCGGTTTTTTGCCCTCGGGGCCCACAGATACGCAGTATTTT	CASREISGFLPSGPTDTQYF
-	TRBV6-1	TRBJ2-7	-	TGTGCCAGCAGTGGGGGAGTGAACAGCCCCATGTACTTC	CASSGGVNSPMYF
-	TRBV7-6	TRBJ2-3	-	TGTGCCAGCAGCTTAATTTCATCGGATACGCAGTATTTT	CASSLISSDTQYF
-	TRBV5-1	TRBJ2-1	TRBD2	TGCGCCAGCTTAGCGGGAGGGCCCTCCTACAATGAGCAGTTCTTC	CASLAGGPSYNEQFF
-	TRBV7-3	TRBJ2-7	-	TGTGCCAGCAGCCCACAAGCGGTTCGCTCCTACGAGCAGTACTTC	CASSPQAVRSYEQYF
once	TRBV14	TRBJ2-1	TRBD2	TGTGCCAGCAGGCTCAGCGGGAGTTCCTACAATGAGCAGTTCTTC	CASRLSGSSYNEQFF
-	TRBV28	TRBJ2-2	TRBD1	TGTGCCAGCAAGACAGGGCCCGGGGAGCTGTTTTTT	CASKTGPGELFF
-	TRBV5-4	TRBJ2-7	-	TGTGCCAGCAGCTCATTTAGCGGTAACTCCTACGAGCAGTACTTC	CASSSFSGNSYEQYF
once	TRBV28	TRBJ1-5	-	TGTGCCAGCAGCCTTGGGGGGCGTAGTCAGCCCCAGCATTTT	CASSLGGRSQPQHF
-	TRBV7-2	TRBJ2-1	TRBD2	TGTGCCAGCAGCTTTTCTAGCGGGGGTCTGAATGAGCAGTTCTTC	CASSFSSGGLNEQFF
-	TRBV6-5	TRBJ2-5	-	TGTGCCAGCAGCCCGGGTCCTGGGGAGACCCAGTACTTC	CASSPGPGETQYF
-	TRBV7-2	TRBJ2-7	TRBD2	TGTGCCAGCAGCATGACTAGCGGGAACTCCTACGAGCAGTACTTC	CASSMTSGNSYEQYF
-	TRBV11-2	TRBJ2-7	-	TGTGCCAGCAGCACCTCGAGGTCTCGCTCCGGCGAGCAGTACTTC	CASSTSRSRSGEQYF
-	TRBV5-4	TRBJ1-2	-	TGTGCCAGCAGCCCGGATGGGGGAAGAGGGGACTATGGCTACACCTTC	CASSPDGGRGDYGYTF
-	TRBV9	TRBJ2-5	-	TGTGCCAGCAGCGTAGTCGTTGGGGGAGGCCAAGAGACCCAGTACTTC	CASSVVVGGGQETQYF